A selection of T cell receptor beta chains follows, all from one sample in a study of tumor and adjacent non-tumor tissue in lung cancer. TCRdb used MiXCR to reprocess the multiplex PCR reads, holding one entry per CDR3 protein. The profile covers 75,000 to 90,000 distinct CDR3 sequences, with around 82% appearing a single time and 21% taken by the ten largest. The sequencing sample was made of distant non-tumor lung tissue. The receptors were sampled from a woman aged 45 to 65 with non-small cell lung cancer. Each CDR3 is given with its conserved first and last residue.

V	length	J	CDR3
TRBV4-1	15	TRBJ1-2	CASSQDWEGAIGYTF
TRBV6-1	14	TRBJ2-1	CASMGLDLDRGQFF
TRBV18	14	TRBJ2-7	CANSGTSASYEQYF
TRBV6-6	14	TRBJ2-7	CASSSRDKTYEQYF
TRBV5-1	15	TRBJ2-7	CASGESGRWIYDQYF
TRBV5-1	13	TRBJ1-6	CASRQQGDSPLHF
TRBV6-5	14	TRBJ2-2	CPSRLLAGAGELFF
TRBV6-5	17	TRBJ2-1	CVSSYSFAPSSYNEQFF
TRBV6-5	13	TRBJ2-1	CASNPVLGNEQFF
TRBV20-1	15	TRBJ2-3	CSVGDGGIHTDTQYF
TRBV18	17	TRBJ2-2	CASSPVLGGVDTGELFF
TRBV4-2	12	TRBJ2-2	CDSSPAGGELFF
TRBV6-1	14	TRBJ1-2	CACSEGRAHYGYTF
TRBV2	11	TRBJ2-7	CASSTIDEQYF
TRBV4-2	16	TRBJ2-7	CACSHAVAAVPYERYF
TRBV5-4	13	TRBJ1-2	CTSSTGGNYGYTF
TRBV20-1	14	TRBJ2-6	CSVSTRDGANVLTF
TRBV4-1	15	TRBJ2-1	CASSPDLGRSNEQFF
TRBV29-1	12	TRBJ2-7	CSVLDEIRGQHF
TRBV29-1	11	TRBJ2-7	CSVSRDGGQYF
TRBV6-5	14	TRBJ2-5	CAISSQAYQETQYF
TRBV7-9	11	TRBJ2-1	CASNLGTRQFF
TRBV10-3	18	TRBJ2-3	CAISLDITSGSSTDTQCF
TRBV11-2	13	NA	CASSLGLEDTQHF
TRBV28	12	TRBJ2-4	CVSSVKENIQYF
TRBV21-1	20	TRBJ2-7	CASSIVRGLAGVGASYEQYF
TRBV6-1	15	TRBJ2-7	CASCEDSRSSYEQYF
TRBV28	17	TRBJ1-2	CVISFWATRDKNYGYTF
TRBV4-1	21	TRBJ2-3	CASSQGYLAGGPTVQPDTQYF
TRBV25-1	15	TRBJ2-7	CASSESAGGSYEQYF
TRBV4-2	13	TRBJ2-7	CASNTGGSYEQYF
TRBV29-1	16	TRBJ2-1	CSVEDPHRNSYSEQFF
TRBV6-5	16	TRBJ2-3	CASSPPRSGVADTHYF
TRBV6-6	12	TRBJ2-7	CASGYSLTEQYF
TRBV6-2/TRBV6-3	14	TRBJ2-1	CTSSPQEGGHEQFF
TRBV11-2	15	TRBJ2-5	CACSPEPTSQETQYF
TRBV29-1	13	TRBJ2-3	CSADALGTNTQYF
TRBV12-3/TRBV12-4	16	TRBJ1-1	CASGPGGPGGNTEAFF